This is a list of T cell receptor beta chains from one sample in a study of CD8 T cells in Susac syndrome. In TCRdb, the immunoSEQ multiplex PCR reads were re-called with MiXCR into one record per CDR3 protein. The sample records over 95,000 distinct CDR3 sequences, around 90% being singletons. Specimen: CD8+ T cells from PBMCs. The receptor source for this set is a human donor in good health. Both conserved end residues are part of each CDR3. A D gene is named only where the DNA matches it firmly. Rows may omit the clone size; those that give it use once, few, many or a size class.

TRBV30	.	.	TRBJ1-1	TGTGCCTGGAGAGAGCGCACAGCGAACACTGAAGCTTTCTTT	CAWRERTANTEAFF
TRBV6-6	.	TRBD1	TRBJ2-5	TGTGCCAGCAGTACTCCGACAGGGGCACGAGAGACCCAGTACTTC	CASSTPTGARETQYF
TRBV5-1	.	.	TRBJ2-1	TGCGCCAGCAGCTTGGAAGGGAACGAGCAGTTCTTC	CASSLEGNEQFF
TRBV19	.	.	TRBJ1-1	TGTGCCAGTAGTATCCTGAACACTGAAGCTTTCTTT	CASSILNTEAFF
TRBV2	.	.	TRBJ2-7	TGTGCCAGCAGTGGGACAGTTAATTCCTACGAGCAGTACTTC	CASSGTVNSYEQYF
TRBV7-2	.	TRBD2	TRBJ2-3	TGTGCCAGCAGCCCACCTAGCGGGAGGTCAGAGACGCAGTATTTT	CASSPPSGRSETQYF
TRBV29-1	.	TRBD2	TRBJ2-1	TGCAGCGCTGTGGCCGGGACTAGTAGTCACAATGAGCAGTTCTTC	CSAVAGTSSHNEQFF
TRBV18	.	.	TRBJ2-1	TGTGCCAGCTCACCGGACTGGAACAGGGACACTGAGCAGTTCTTC	CASSPDWNRDTEQFF
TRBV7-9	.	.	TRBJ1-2	TGTGCCAGCAGCCGCGGACAGACAAACTATGGCTACACCTTC	CASSRGQTNYGYTF
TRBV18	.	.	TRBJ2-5	TGTGCCAGCTCACCCGATAGGTACCAAGAGACCCAGTACTTC	CASSPDRYQETQYF
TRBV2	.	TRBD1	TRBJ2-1	TGTGCCAGCAGGGGGGGACAGGTTGGTCATGAGCAGTTCTTC	CASRGGQVGHEQFF
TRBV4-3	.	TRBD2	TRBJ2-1	TGCGCCAGCAGCCCTCAGGGACTAGCGGGGGGCGATGAGCAGTTCTTC	CASSPQGLAGGDEQFF
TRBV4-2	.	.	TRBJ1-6	TGTGCCAGCAGCCAAGAGGGGTTGGCGGGGGATAATTCACCCCTCCACTTT	CASSQEGLAGDNSPLHF
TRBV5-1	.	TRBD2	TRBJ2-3	TGCGCCAGCAGCGTCGGTGGACTAGCGGCCACAGATACGCAGTATTTT	CASSVGGLAATDTQYF
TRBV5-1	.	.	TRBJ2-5	TGCGCCAGCAGCTTGATGGGCCTCCAAGAGACCCAGTACTTC	CASSLMGLQETQYF
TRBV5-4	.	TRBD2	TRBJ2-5	TGTGCCAGCAGCCCGACCGGGACTAGCGGAGAGACCCAGTACTTC	CASSPTGTSGETQYF
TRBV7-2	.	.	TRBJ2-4	TGTGCCAGCAGCCTAGGGCAGGCGGAAAACATTCAGTACTTC	CASSLGQAENIQYF
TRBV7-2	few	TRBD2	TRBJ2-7	TGTGCCAGCAGCTTAACTAGCGGCTCCTACGAGCAGTACTTC	CASSLTSGSYEQYF
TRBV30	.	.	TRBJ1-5	TGTGCCTGGAATCGGGACATCTCCCCCAATCAGCCCCAGCATTTT	CAWNRDISPNQPQHF
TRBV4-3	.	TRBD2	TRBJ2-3	TGCGCCAGCAGCCAAGAACCGGGACTAGCGGGGACCACAGATACGCAGTATTTT	CASSQEPGLAGTTDTQYF
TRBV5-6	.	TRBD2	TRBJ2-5	TGTGCCAGCAGCTTGGGCGGGGGGGTGGCAGAGACCCAGTACTTC	CASSLGGGVAETQYF
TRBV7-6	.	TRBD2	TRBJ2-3	TGTGCCAGCAGCTTCCGCGGAGCGGGAGGATCAGATACGCAGTATTTT	CASSFRGAGGSDTQYF
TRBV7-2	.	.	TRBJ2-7	TGTGCCAGCAGCCCCGCGGACAGTTACGAGCAGTACTTC	CASSPADSYEQYF
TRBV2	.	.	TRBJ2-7	TGTGCCAGCAGTCCTCTCCGGGTCTACGAGCAGTACTTC	CASSPLRVYEQYF
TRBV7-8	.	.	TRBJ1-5	TGTGCCAGCAGCTTACTAGACCAGCCCCAGCATTTT	CASSLLDQPQHF
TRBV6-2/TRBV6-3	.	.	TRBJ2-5	TGTGCCAGCAGTCGAGCTACCTCCGGGCGAGAGACCCAGTACTTC	CASSRATSGRETQYF
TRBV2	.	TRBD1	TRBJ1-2	TGTGCCAGCAGTGAGGACAGGGGGAGAGGAGGCTACACCTTC	CASSEDRGRGGYTF
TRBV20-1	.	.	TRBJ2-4	TGCAGTGCTAGAGTACAGGGGAGGTTGAAAAACATTCAGTACTTC	CSARVQGRLKNIQYF
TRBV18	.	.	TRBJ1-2	TGTGCCAGCTCACCACCGACTCCGGACTATGGCTACACCTTC	CASSPPTPDYGYTF
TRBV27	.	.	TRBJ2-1	TGTGCCAGCAGTTTAGGGAATCGCGATGAGCAGTTCTTC	CASSLGNRDEQFF
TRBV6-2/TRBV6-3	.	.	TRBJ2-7	TGTGCCAGCAGTTACCAACCCTACGAGCAGTACTTC	CASSYQPYEQYF
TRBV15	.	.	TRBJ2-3	TGTGCCACCAGCCCAAGGACAACGTGGGATACGCAGTATTTT	CATSPRTTWDTQYF
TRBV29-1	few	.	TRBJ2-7	TGCAGCGGAGAGCACGGGTCCGAGCAGTACTTC	CSGEHGSEQYF
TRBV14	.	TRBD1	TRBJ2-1	TGTGCCAGCAGCCCGCACAGGGGGCTGGAGAATGAGCAGTTCTTC	CASSPHRGLENEQFF
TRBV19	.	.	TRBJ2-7	TGTGCCAGTAGTATAGAGGCGAGGAACCAGTACTTC	CASSIEARNQYF
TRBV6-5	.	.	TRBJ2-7	TGTGCCAGCAGTTCGCGGGGCCCCGACGGGGAGCAGTACTTC	CASSSRGPDGEQYF
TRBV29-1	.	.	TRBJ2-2	TGCAGCGGACGCCTACACGCGAACACCGGGGAGCTGTTTTTT	CSGRLHANTGELFF
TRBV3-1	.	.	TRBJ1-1	TGTGCCAGTCGAAGGGGACACACTGAAGCTTTCTTT	CASRRGHTEAFF
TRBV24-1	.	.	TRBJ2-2	TGTGCCACCAGTTCAGGGGTAGACACCGGGGAGCTGTTTTTT	CATSSGVDTGELFF
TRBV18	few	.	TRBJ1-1	TGTGCCAGCTCACTTCGGACCCTGAACACTGAAGCTTTCTTT	CASSLRTLNTEAFF
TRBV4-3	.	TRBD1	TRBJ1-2	TGCGCCAGCAGCCTTAAGGACAGGGGCCTAGGCTATGGCTACACCTTC	CASSLKDRGLGYGYTF
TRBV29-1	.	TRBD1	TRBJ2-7	TGCAGCGTTTACGACAGGGTTGGCGAGCAGTACTTC	CSVYDRVGEQYF
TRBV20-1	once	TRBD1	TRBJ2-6	TGCAGTGCTGCCGGGACAGAGTACTCTGGGGCCAACGTCCTGACTTTC	CSAAGTEYSGANVLTF
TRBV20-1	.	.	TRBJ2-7	TGCAGTGCTAGAGAGACAGGTTACGAGCAGTACTTC	CSARETGYEQYF
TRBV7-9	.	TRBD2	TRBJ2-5	TGTGCCAGCAGCTCTCAGACTAGCGGGTACCAAGAGACCCAGTACTTC	CASSSQTSGYQETQYF
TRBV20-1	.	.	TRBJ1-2	TGCAGTGCTAGAGATGGGCTGGATGGCTACACCTTC	CSARDGLDGYTF
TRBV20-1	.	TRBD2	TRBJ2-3	TGCAGTGCTAGAGACGTGCTAGCGGGGTGGGATCGCACAGATACGCAGTATTTT	CSARDVLAGWDRTDTQYF
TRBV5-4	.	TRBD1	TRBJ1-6	TGTGCCAGCAGCGGTGAACAGGGGAGCTCCTATAATTCACCCCTCCACTTT	CASSGEQGSSYNSPLHF
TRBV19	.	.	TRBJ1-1	TGTGCCAGTAGTTTTTCACATACGTACACTGAAGCTTTCTTT	CASSFSHTYTEAFF
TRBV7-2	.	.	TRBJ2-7	TGTGCCAGCAGCTTAAGGGGATACGAGCAGTACTTC	CASSLRGYEQYF
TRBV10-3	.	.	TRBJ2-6	TGTGCCATCAGTGAGTCCGGGGTCTCTGGGGCCAACGTCCTGACTTTC	CAISESGVSGANVLTF
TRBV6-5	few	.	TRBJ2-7	TGTGCCAGCACAGGGTCCCTGCTTTACGAGCAGTACTTC	CASTGSLLYEQYF
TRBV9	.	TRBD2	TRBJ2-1	TGTGCCAGCAGCGGGACTAGCGGGAGAACGAACAATGAGCAGTTCTTC	CASSGTSGRTNNEQFF
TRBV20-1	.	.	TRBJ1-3	TGCAGTGCTCCTAGGGGGGGAAACACCATATATTTT	CSAPRGGNTIYF
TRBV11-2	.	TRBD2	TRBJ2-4	TGTGCCAGCAGCCTGGGACTAGCGGAAAACATTCAGTACTTC	CASSLGLAENIQYF
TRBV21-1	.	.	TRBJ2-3	TGTGCCAGCAATGGCGCGAGCGGGAGAATGGCAGATACGCAGTATTTT	CASNGASGRMADTQYF
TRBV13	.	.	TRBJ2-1	TGTGCCAGCAGCCCCGGAGGGACGTGGCAGTTCTTC	CASSPGGTWQFF